The clone carrying this T cell receptor (beta chain) was counted between two and nine times. Unseparated into fractions, whole blood served as the source from which total RNA was extracted. The sample is drawn from a study of human T cells and chemical hapten exposure. Background on the study: TCR yields per sample varied mostly from small pooled library volume differences.

V trimming: 4 bases; J trimming: 4 bases; junction bases outside the gene matches: 7. The germline V gene has CDR1 SGHAT and CDR2 FQNNGV. CDR3 length: 15 amino acids. Authors' methods: Sample-level TCR yields exhibited a median of approximately 88,000, with a range of about 23,224 to 700,000. TCRdb used MiXCR to reprocess the 5' RACE reads, holding one entry per CDR3 protein. The authors' filters were not applied to this entry. The sample lists some 150,000 distinct CDR3 sequences, over 3.5% seen once, with about 1.3% in the top ten. The clonotype comes from a female donor in good health. The rearrangement links TRBV11-2 to TRBJ1-2; TRBD1 matches 9 bases. Here the CDR3 reads CASSYTGGGGYGYTF. Here the CDR3 DNA reads TGTGCCAGCAGCTACACAGGGGGCGGAGGCTATGGCTACACCTTC.